A selection of T cell receptor beta chains follows, all from one sample in a study of blood T cell repertoires in COVID-19. Generated by immunoSEQ multiplex PCR, the TCRdb table keeps only in-frame clones and is missing some. The table has nearly 300,000 clones, around 88% seen once. Sequenced input: peripheral blood. The receptors were sampled from a woman in her 30s who had recovered from COVID-19. CDR3s include the opening cysteine and the closing phenylalanine or tryptophan. Fields, in order: V gene, clone size, D gene, J gene, CDR3 DNA, CDR3 protein. The D gene is left open where the match is weak. Size values are once, few and many counts, or a class for expanded clones, and some rows have none.

v_gene: TRBV30; abundance: .; d_gene: TRBD2; j_gene: TRBJ2-1; CDR3nt: TGTGCCTGGGTCAGCGGGGGAGCTTACAATGAGCAGTTCTTC; CDR3aa: CAWVSGGAYNEQFF
v_gene: TRBV7-3; abundance: .; d_gene: .; j_gene: TRBJ2-2; CDR3nt: TGTGCCAGCAGTGTGAGCGCGAACACCGGGGAGCTGTTTTTT; CDR3aa: CASSVSANTGELFF
v_gene: TRBV5-1; abundance: .; d_gene: .; j_gene: TRBJ2-5; CDR3nt: TGCGCCAGCAGCTTGGGAGATAATCGGGAGACCCAGTACTTC; CDR3aa: CASSLGDNRETQYF
v_gene: TRBV4-3; abundance: .; d_gene: .; j_gene: TRBJ2-2; CDR3nt: TGCGCCAGCAGCCAAGATTATCATCAGGGCACCGGGGAGCTGTTTTTT; CDR3aa: CASSQDYHQGTGELFF
v_gene: TRBV6-2/TRBV6-3; abundance: .; d_gene: .; j_gene: TRBJ2-7; CDR3nt: TGTGCCAGCAGTTACAACCGAATCAGAGAGCAGTACTTC; CDR3aa: CASSYNRIREQYF
v_gene: TRBV4-1; abundance: .; d_gene: .; j_gene: TRBJ1-5; CDR3nt: TGCGCCAGCAGCCAAGTGTCGGAAGGGGGTCAGCCCCAGCATTTT; CDR3aa: CASSQVSEGGQPQHF
v_gene: TRBV5-1; abundance: .; d_gene: TRBD1; j_gene: TRBJ2-1; CDR3nt: TGCGCCAGCAGCTTAGGCGGGACAGGGTCCCAAGGGGAGCAGTTCTTC; CDR3aa: CASSLGGTGSQGEQFF
v_gene: TRBV3-1/TRBV3-2; abundance: .; d_gene: TRBD2; j_gene: TRBJ2-7; CDR3nt: TGTGCCAGCAGCCAACTAGCGGACCGGTACGAGCAGTACTTC; CDR3aa: CASSQLADRYEQYF
v_gene: TRBV19; abundance: .; d_gene: TRBD1; j_gene: TRBJ2-1; CDR3nt: TGTGCCAGTAGTATCAGCGGACAGGTTTTAAATGAGCAGTTCTTC; CDR3aa: CASSISGQVLNEQFF
v_gene: TRBV4-2; abundance: .; d_gene: TRBD2; j_gene: TRBJ2-2; CDR3nt: TGTGCCAGCAGCCAAGAGGTCCCTAGCGGGGGGGCTTCCGGGGAGCTGTTTTTT; CDR3aa: CASSQEVPSGGASGELFF
v_gene: TRBV6-6; abundance: .; d_gene: .; j_gene: TRBJ1-1; CDR3nt: TGTGCCAGCAGTTTAGGACAAGTGAACACTGAAGCTTTCTTT; CDR3aa: CASSLGQVNTEAFF
v_gene: TRBV29-1; abundance: .; d_gene: TRBD1; j_gene: TRBJ1-1; CDR3nt: TGCAGCGTCCCGGGCTGGGGACAGAGCCCTGAAGCTTTCTTT; CDR3aa: CSVPGWGQSPEAFF
v_gene: TRBV20-1; abundance: .; d_gene: .; j_gene: TRBJ2-5; CDR3nt: TGCAGTGCTAGGAACGCGGAGACCCAGTACTTC; CDR3aa: CSARNAETQYF
v_gene: TRBV6-5; abundance: .; d_gene: TRBD1; j_gene: TRBJ1-2; CDR3nt: TGTGCCAGCAGGCCGGGACAGTTCTATGGCTACACCTTC; CDR3aa: CASRPGQFYGYTF
v_gene: TRBV2; abundance: .; d_gene: .; j_gene: TRBJ2-7; CDR3nt: TGTGCCAGCAACGGCAGGGGTTCCTACGAGCAGTACTTC; CDR3aa: CASNGRGSYEQYF
v_gene: TRBV5-4; abundance: .; d_gene: .; j_gene: TRBJ2-7; CDR3nt: TGTGCCAGCACATCCGGTTTCGGCGCGGAGTCCACCGAGCAGTACTTC; CDR3aa: CASTSGFGAESTEQYF
v_gene: TRBV6-5; abundance: .; d_gene: TRBD1; j_gene: TRBJ2-7; CDR3nt: TGTGCCAGCAGTCGACAGGGTATCAGCGAGCAGTACTTC; CDR3aa: CASSRQGISEQYF
v_gene: TRBV5-5; abundance: .; d_gene: .; j_gene: TRBJ2-1; CDR3nt: TGTGCCAGCAGCCCCCCGGATGGGGAAGGGGTCAATGAGCAGTTCTTC; CDR3aa: CASSPPDGEGVNEQFF
v_gene: TRBV19; abundance: .; d_gene: .; j_gene: TRBJ1-5; CDR3nt: TGTGCCAGTAACCCACAGGGCTACCGTAGCAATCAGCCCCAGCATTTT; CDR3aa: CASNPQGYRSNQPQHF
v_gene: TRBV27; abundance: .; d_gene: .; j_gene: TRBJ2-3; CDR3nt: TGTGCCAGCAGTTTTAAACCCAGGGGATATACAGATACGCAGTATTTT; CDR3aa: CASSFKPRGYTDTQYF
v_gene: TRBV5-3; abundance: .; d_gene: .; j_gene: TRBJ2-2; CDR3nt: TGTGCCAGAAGCGATACACTAACCGGGGAGCTGTTTTTT; CDR3aa: CARSDTLTGELFF
v_gene: TRBV19; abundance: .; d_gene: .; j_gene: TRBJ2-7; CDR3nt: TGTGCCAGTAGTATCGGAACAGGGATGAGCGAGCAGTACTTC; CDR3aa: CASSIGTGMSEQYF
v_gene: TRBV6-5; abundance: .; d_gene: TRBD1; j_gene: TRBJ2-1; CDR3nt: TGTGCCAGCACCCGGGACAGGGGGTATGAGCAGTTCTTC; CDR3aa: CASTRDRGYEQFF
v_gene: TRBV7-2; abundance: .; d_gene: .; j_gene: TRBJ2-7; CDR3nt: TGTGCCAGCAGCTTAGATGGCAAATTCTACGAGCAGTACTTC; CDR3aa: CASSLDGKFYEQYF
v_gene: TRBV30; abundance: .; d_gene: .; j_gene: TRBJ1-2; CDR3nt: TGTGCCTGGAGCGTAACGGGGGGACACACTTTGAACTATGGCTACACCTTC; CDR3aa: CAWSVTGGHTLNYGYTF
v_gene: TRBV7-2; abundance: many; d_gene: TRBD2; j_gene: TRBJ2-7; CDR3nt: TGTGCCAGCAGCCGGGACTATATCTACGAGCAGTACTTC; CDR3aa: CASSRDYIYEQYF
v_gene: TRBV5-1; abundance: .; d_gene: TRBD1; j_gene: TRBJ2-1; CDR3nt: TGCGCCAGCAGCTGGCCGGGACAGGAGAATTACAATGAGCAGTTCTTC; CDR3aa: CASSWPGQENYNEQFF
v_gene: TRBV19; abundance: .; d_gene: .; j_gene: TRBJ2-1; CDR3nt: TGTGCCAGTAGGCATCGACGGGTCTCGGGACACCCTCGGCACAATGAGCAGTTCTTC; CDR3aa: CASRHRRVSGHPRHNEQFF
v_gene: TRBV30; abundance: .; d_gene: .; j_gene: TRBJ1-1; CDR3nt: TGTGCCTGGAGAGGAGGACCACCGGCTGAAGCTTTCTTT; CDR3aa: CAWRGGPPAEAFF
v_gene: TRBV28; abundance: .; d_gene: .; j_gene: TRBJ2-6; CDR3nt: TGTGCCAGCAGCCTCGTCGGGGCCAACGTCCTGACTTTC; CDR3aa: CASSLVGANVLTF
v_gene: TRBV20-1; abundance: .; d_gene: .; j_gene: TRBJ1-2; CDR3nt: TGCAGTGCTAGTGGCCAGGGGCGATTAGCTAACTATGGCTACACCTTC; CDR3aa: CSASGQGRLANYGYTF
v_gene: TRBV3-1/TRBV3-2; abundance: .; d_gene: TRBD2; j_gene: TRBJ2-3; CDR3nt: TGTGCCAGCAGCCGAGCTAGCGGGGGGCCCACAGATACGCAGTATTTT; CDR3aa: CASSRASGGPTDTQYF
v_gene: TRBV6-6; abundance: few; d_gene: TRBD1; j_gene: TRBJ1-6; CDR3nt: TGTGCCAGCAGTTCCGGACAGGCCGGCCACTCACCCCTCCACTTT; CDR3aa: CASSSGQAGHSPLHF
v_gene: TRBV29-1; abundance: once; d_gene: TRBD1; j_gene: TRBJ1-1; CDR3nt: TGCAGCTCGGACAGGGGGAACACTGAAGCTTTCTTT; CDR3aa: CSSDRGNTEAFF
v_gene: TRBV7-2; abundance: .; d_gene: .; j_gene: TRBJ1-1; CDR3nt: TGTGCCAGCAGCTTAGTATTCCGGGACACTGAAGCTTTCTTT; CDR3aa: CASSLVFRDTEAFF